This passage covers 13 T cell receptor beta chains from one sample sequenced in a study of cytomegalovirus exposure and HLA in healthy donors. The study ran its PCR with 60 Vbeta and 13 Jbeta primers. Profiled with immunoSEQ multiplex PCR; TCRdb holds only in-frame clones, not every one. The table records about 160,000 clones, more than 60% of them present only once. The sequenced material came from PBMCs. These receptors came from a middle-aged man in good health and CMV-seronegative.

This chain joins TRBV4-1 and TRBJ1-2, with D possibly being TRBD1 (5 bases). From germline, CDR1 is MGHRA and CDR2 YSYEKL. Trimming took off 1 base at V and 6 bases at J, with 12 bases between the two ends. This CDR3 is 14 amino acids long. The CDR3 region is CASSQAAGWDGYTF. CDR3 coding DNA: TGCGCCAGCAGCCAAGCGGCAGGGTGGGATGGCTACACCTTC.

V and J are TRBV5-1 and TRBJ2-2; TRBD1 agrees at 7 bases. CDR1 and CDR2 from the germline V gene are SGHRS and YFSETQ. The CDR3 contains 13 residues. With 4 bases clipped from V and 4 bases from J, the junction kept 1 base outside the gene matches. The CDR3 loop is CASSGDSTGELFF. For the CDR3, the DNA is TGCGCCAGCAGCGGGGACAGCACCGGGGAGCTGTTTTTT.

The CDR3, as DNA: TGTGCCAGCTCACCACCAGGCCCAGGGGGCAAAGGCTACACCTTC. Translating it yields CASSPPGPGGKGYTF. The gene calls are TRBV18 and TRBJ1-2; 8 nucleotides align to TRBD1. From germline, CDR1 is KGHSH and CDR2 LQKENI. Trimming cost V 0 bases and J 8 bases; bases outside gene matches: 8. The CDR3 runs 15 residues. The whole variable domain, remainder taken from reference TRBV18 and TRBJ1-2, is NAGVMQNPRHLVRRRGQEARLRCSPMKGHSHVYWYRQLPEEGLKFMVYLQKENIIDESGMPKERFSAEFPKEGPSILRIQQVVRGDSAAYFCASSPPGPGGKGYTFGSGTRLTVV.

This chain uses TRBV18 with TRBJ1-5; no clear D gene. V lost 3 bases and J 4 bases, leaving 16 bases between the germline ends. This CDR3 is 16 amino acids long. CDR1 KGHSH and CDR2 LQKENI come from the germline V gene. This CDR3 is CASSPWSESANQPQHF. The CDR3 DNA is TGTGCCAGCTCACCCTGGAGTGAATCGGCAAATCAGCCCCAGCATTTT.

The J gene is TRBJ1-1, the V gene TRBV6-5; 9 bases map to TRBD1. This CDR3 has 13 residues. V gave up 5 bases and J gave up 4 bases; unmatched junction bases: 2. CDR1 and CDR2 (germline): MNHEY, SVGAGI. The CDR3 protein is CASSQDRGTEAFF. CDR3 bases: TGTGCCAGCAGTCAGGACAGGGGCACTGAAGCTTTCTTT.

The chain links TRBV19 to TRBJ1-1; TRBD1 might be the D (6 bases). The CDR3 is 15 residues long. CDR1 is LNHDA, CDR2 SQIVND, per germline (reference sequence). V lost 4 bases to trimming and J lost 7 bases, with 19 bases between them. The CDR3 loop is CASSNLPQGLVEAFF. CDR3 nucleotide sequence: TGTGCCAGTAGTAATCTTCCACAGGGTCTCGTTGAAGCTTTCTTT.

This clone appeared a single time. The V gene is TRBV4-1, the J gene TRBJ2-7; D might be TRBD2 (5 bases). The germline V and J ends were trimmed by 0 bases and 3 bases, with 15 bases remaining between them. Germline CDR1 reads MGHRA; CDR2 reads YSYEKL. The CDR3 has 16 amino acids. CDR3 DNA sequence: TGCGCCAGCAGCCAAGAAGAATCGGGGAATGTCTACGAGCAGTACTTC. Its translation is CASSQEESGNVYEQYF.

This clone was seen ten or more times. The CDR3, as DNA: TGTGCCAGCAGTCCCCGCCTGACAGTCTCTGGGGCCAACGTCCTGACTTTC. Translated: CASSPRLTVSGANVLTF. The V call is TRBV27, the J call TRBJ2-6; a possible D gene is TRBD1 (5 bases). This CDR3 spans 17 amino acids. Per germline, CDR1 MNHEY and CDR2 SMNVEV (reference sequence). V was shortened by 5 bases and J by 0 bases, with 14 bases between the two germline ends.

This chain uses TRBV29-1 with TRBJ2-2; D perhaps matches TRBD1 (5 bases). CDR3 length: 13 residues. CDR1 is SQVTM and CDR2 is ANQGSEA in the germline V gene. V shed 4 bases and J shed 2 bases, with 8 bases lying between them. The CDR3 bases are TGCAGCGTTGTTGGGGCTAACACCGGGGAGCTGTTTTTT. It codes for CSVVGANTGELFF.

The chain links TRBV11-2 to TRBJ1-6; D may be TRBD1 (5 bases). The CDR3 sequence is 18 residues long. Germline-derived CDR1 and CDR2 are SGHAT and FQNNGV. The V and J ends lost 3 bases and 8 bases respectively, with 23 bases between them. CDR3 amino acids: CASSLRRRGSGNYSPLHF. CDR3 bases: TGTGCCAGCAGCTTGCGCCGACGGGGGTCTGGGAATTATTCACCCCTCCACTTT.

The chain has TRBV9 and TRBJ2-1, with 12 positions matching TRBD2. The CDR3 sequence is 17 residues long. Trimming cost V 1 base and J 10 bases; bases outside gene matches: 12. Germline V gives CDR1 SGDLS, CDR2 YYNGEE. CDR3 DNA: TGTGCCAGCAGCGTACTAGCGGGGGGGGCCATAAGCGCCGAGCAGTTCTTC. Translation: CASSVLAGGAISAEQFF.

This clone was seen a handful of times. The chain uses TRBV19 and TRBJ1-2; no reliable D call. Trimming pared 7 bases from V and 5 bases from J, leaving 14 bases between. There are 13 residues in the CDR3. CDR1 is LNHDA and CDR2 is SQIVND in the germline V gene (reference sequence). CDR3 sequence: CASTYISSYGYTF. The CDR3 DNA reads as TGTGCCAGTACTTACATCTCCTCTTATGGCTACACCTTC. Based on the CDR3 plus reference TRBV19 and TRBJ1-2, the full variable domain is DGGITQSPKYLFRKEGQNVTLSCEQNLNHDAMYWYRQDPGQGLRLIYYSQIVNDFQKGDIAEGYSVSREKKESFPLTVTSAQKNPTAFYLCASTYISSYGYTFGSGTRLTVV.

The J gene is TRBJ1-4, the V gene TRBV30; D remains ambiguous. The CDR3 consists of 14 residues. V shed 2 bases and J shed 0 bases, with 7 bases lying between them. The germline V gene encodes CDR1 GTSNPN and CDR2 SVGIG (reference sequence). CDR3 coding DNA: TGTGCCTGGAGTCTCGGAGCAACTAATGAAAAACTGTTTTTT. It translates to CAWSLGATNEKLFF. Complete variable domain (other parts from reference TRBV30 and TRBJ1-4): SQTIHQWPATLVQPVGSPLSLECTVEGTSNPNLYWYRQAAGRGLQLLFYSVGIGQISSEVPQNLSASRPQDRQFILSSKKLLLSDSGFYLCAWSLGATNEKLFFGSGTQLSVL.